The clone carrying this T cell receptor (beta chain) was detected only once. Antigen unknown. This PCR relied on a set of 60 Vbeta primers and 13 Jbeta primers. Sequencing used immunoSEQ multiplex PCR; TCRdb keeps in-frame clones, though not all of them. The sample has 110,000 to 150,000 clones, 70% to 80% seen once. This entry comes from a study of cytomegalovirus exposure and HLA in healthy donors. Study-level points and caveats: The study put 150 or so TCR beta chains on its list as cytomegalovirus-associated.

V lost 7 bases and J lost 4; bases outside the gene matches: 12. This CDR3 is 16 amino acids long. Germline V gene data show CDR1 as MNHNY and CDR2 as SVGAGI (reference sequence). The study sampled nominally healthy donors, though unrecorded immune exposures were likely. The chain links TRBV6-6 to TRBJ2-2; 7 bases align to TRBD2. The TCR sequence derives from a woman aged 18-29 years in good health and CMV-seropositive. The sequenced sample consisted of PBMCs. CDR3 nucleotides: TGTGCCAGCACCTATCTCGGGAGGAAGGTCACCGGGGAGCTGTTTTTT. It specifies CASTYLGRKVTGELFF.